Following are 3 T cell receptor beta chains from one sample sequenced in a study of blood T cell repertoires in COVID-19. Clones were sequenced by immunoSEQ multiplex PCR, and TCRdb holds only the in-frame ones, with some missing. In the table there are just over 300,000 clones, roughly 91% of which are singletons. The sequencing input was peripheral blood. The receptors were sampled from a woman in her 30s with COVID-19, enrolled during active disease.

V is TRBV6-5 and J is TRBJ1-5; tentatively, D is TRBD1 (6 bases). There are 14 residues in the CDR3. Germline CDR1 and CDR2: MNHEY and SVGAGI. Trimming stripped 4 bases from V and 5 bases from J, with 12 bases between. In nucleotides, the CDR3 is TGTGCCAGCAGTTTCGGACAGACTCATCAGCCCCAGCATTTT. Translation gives CASSFGQTHQPQHF.

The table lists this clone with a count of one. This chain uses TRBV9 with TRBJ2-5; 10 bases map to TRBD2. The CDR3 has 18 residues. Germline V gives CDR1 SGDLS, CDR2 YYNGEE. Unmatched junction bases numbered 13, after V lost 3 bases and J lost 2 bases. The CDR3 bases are TGTGCCAGCAGCGCCGGGGGTAGCGGGGGGCCCAAACAAGAGACCCAGTACTTC. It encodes CASSAGGSGGPKQETQYF.

CDR3 sequence (DNA): TGTGCCAGTAGTATCGTCAGGGGCTCCGAAGCTTTCTTT. It yields the protein CASSIVRGSEAFF. The chain uses TRBV19 and TRBJ1-1; tentative D call: TRBD1 (6 bases). The germline CDR1 and CDR2 sequences are LNHDA and SQIVND (reference sequence). The CDR3 runs to 13 residues. Trimming removed 3 bases from V and 8 bases from J, with 13 bases in between.